These T cell receptor beta chains were read from a single sample in a study of blood T cell repertoires in COVID-19. Sequenced by immunoSEQ multiplex PCR; TCRdb stores in-frame clones only, minus some. Found here are more than 85,000 clones, around 90% of them singletons; the top ten hold roughly 5.2%. Sequenced sample: peripheral blood. Receptor source: a woman in her fifties or sixties with COVID-19, enrolled during active disease. CDR3s include the opening cysteine and the closing phenylalanine or tryptophan. The D gene is left open where the match is weak. Clone size is not always given. Where it is, it says once, few, many or a class for expanded clones.

j_call: TRBJ1-1; v_call: TRBV2; clone_size: NA; d_call: NA; cdr3_aa: CASSVIQGGNTEAFF; cdr3_nt: TGTGCCAGCAGTGTAATTCAGGGTGGGAACACTGAAGCTTTCTTT
j_call: TRBJ2-7; v_call: TRBV2; clone_size: once; d_call: NA; cdr3_aa: CASSEATSLPYEQYF; cdr3_nt: TGTGCCAGCAGTGAAGCGACTTCGCTCCCCTACGAGCAGTACTTC
j_call: TRBJ2-3; v_call: TRBV5-1; clone_size: NA; d_call: TRBD2; cdr3_aa: CASTPSGVSTDTQYF; cdr3_nt: TGCGCCAGCACTCCTAGCGGGGTGAGCACAGATACGCAGTATTTT
j_call: TRBJ1-2; v_call: TRBV10-1; clone_size: NA; d_call: NA; cdr3_aa: CARWTANYGYTF; cdr3_nt: TGCGCCAGATGGACAGCTAACTATGGCTACACCTTC
j_call: TRBJ2-5; v_call: TRBV3-1/TRBV3-2; clone_size: NA; d_call: NA; cdr3_aa: CASSQGDSTRETQYF; cdr3_nt: TGTGCCAGCAGCCAAGGGGACTCTACTAGGGAGACCCAGTACTTC
j_call: TRBJ2-1; v_call: TRBV19; clone_size: NA; d_call: TRBD2; cdr3_aa: CASSIGRLAGNSYNEQFF; cdr3_nt: TGTGCCAGTAGTATAGGAAGGCTAGCGGGTAACTCCTACAATGAGCAGTTCTTC
j_call: TRBJ2-5; v_call: TRBV27; clone_size: NA; d_call: NA; cdr3_aa: CASSFPDQETQYF; cdr3_nt: TGTGCCAGCAGTTTCCCTGACCAAGAGACCCAGTACTTC
j_call: TRBJ2-3; v_call: TRBV27; clone_size: NA; d_call: TRBD2; cdr3_aa: CASRKLAGGDTDTQYF; cdr3_nt: TGTGCCAGTCGAAAATTAGCGGGGGGCGACACAGATACGCAGTATTTT
j_call: TRBJ2-2; v_call: TRBV5-1; clone_size: NA; d_call: TRBD1; cdr3_aa: CASSPGTANTGELFF; cdr3_nt: TGCGCCAGCAGCCCCGGGACAGCGAACACCGGGGAGCTGTTTTTT
j_call: TRBJ2-2; v_call: TRBV5-8; clone_size: NA; d_call: NA; cdr3_aa: CASSLLGVSGGELFF; cdr3_nt: TGTGCCAGCAGCTTGCTAGGCGTGAGCGGCGGGGAGCTGTTTTTT
j_call: TRBJ1-1; v_call: TRBV24-1; clone_size: NA; d_call: NA; cdr3_aa: CATSDSSAGNTEAFF; cdr3_nt: TGTGCCACCAGTGATTCGTCCGCCGGGAACACTGAAGCTTTCTTT
j_call: TRBJ2-5; v_call: TRBV18; clone_size: NA; d_call: NA; cdr3_aa: CASSPFEEWLIQETQYF; cdr3_nt: TGTGCCAGCTCACCTTTTGAGGAGTGGCTCATCCAAGAGACCCAGTACTTC
j_call: TRBJ2-3; v_call: TRBV6-2/TRBV6-3; clone_size: NA; d_call: NA; cdr3_aa: CASSKNNGVAQYF; cdr3_nt: TGTGCCAGCAGTAAAAATAATGGAGTAGCGCAGTATTTT
j_call: TRBJ1-2; v_call: TRBV19; clone_size: NA; d_call: NA; cdr3_aa: CASTRSSPAYGYTF; cdr3_nt: TGTGCCAGTACGAGGTCCTCCCCCGCCTATGGCTACACCTTC
j_call: TRBJ1-1; v_call: TRBV5-1; clone_size: NA; d_call: NA; cdr3_aa: CASSLLPVGGHTEAFF; cdr3_nt: TGCGCCAGCAGCCTACTCCCGGTGGGGGGGCACACTGAAGCTTTCTTT
j_call: TRBJ1-5; v_call: TRBV7-9; clone_size: NA; d_call: TRBD1; cdr3_aa: CASSGTPGGRNQPQHF; cdr3_nt: TGTGCCAGCAGCGGGACCCCAGGGGGAAGAAATCAGCCCCAGCATTTT
j_call: TRBJ1-2; v_call: TRBV4-3; clone_size: few; d_call: NA; cdr3_aa: CASSQGMGRSAEGYTF; cdr3_nt: TGCGCCAGCAGCCAAGGGATGGGGCGATCGGCGGAAGGCTACACCTTC
j_call: TRBJ2-5; v_call: TRBV7-9; clone_size: NA; d_call: TRBD1; cdr3_aa: CASSLGVGTEQETQYF; cdr3_nt: TGTGCCAGCAGCTTAGGGGTAGGGACAGAACAAGAGACCCAGTACTTC
j_call: TRBJ1-2; v_call: TRBV2; clone_size: NA; d_call: NA; cdr3_aa: CASSEAAGEVGGYTF; cdr3_nt: TGTGCCAGCAGTGAAGCGGCAGGGGAAGTAGGTGGCTACACCTTC
j_call: TRBJ2-6; v_call: TRBV30; clone_size: NA; d_call: NA; cdr3_aa: CARQGGANVLTF; cdr3_nt: TGTGCCCGGCAGGGTGGGGCCAACGTCCTGACTTTC
j_call: TRBJ1-1; v_call: TRBV5-1; clone_size: NA; d_call: TRBD1; cdr3_aa: CASSSGQGVTEAFF; cdr3_nt: TGCGCCAGCAGCTCGGGACAGGGGGTTACTGAAGCTTTCTTT
j_call: TRBJ1-6; v_call: TRBV19; clone_size: few; d_call: TRBD1; cdr3_aa: CASSQQQGRFNSPLHF; cdr3_nt: TGTGCCAGTAGTCAACAACAGGGGAGATTCAATTCACCCCTCCACTTT
j_call: TRBJ1-2; v_call: TRBV11-2; clone_size: NA; d_call: TRBD1; cdr3_aa: CASSMLTGKLRNYGYTF; cdr3_nt: TGTGCCAGCAGCATGCTGACAGGGAAATTACGCAACTATGGCTACACCTTC
j_call: TRBJ2-2; v_call: TRBV5-1; clone_size: NA; d_call: TRBD2; cdr3_aa: CASSFGTSGGHPGELFF; cdr3_nt: TGCGCCAGCAGCTTTGGGACTAGCGGGGGGCACCCCGGGGAGCTGTTTTTT
j_call: TRBJ2-7; v_call: TRBV29-1; clone_size: few; d_call: TRBD1; cdr3_aa: CSATGGETYEQYF; cdr3_nt: TGCAGCGCCACAGGGGGCGAAACCTACGAGCAGTACTTC
j_call: TRBJ2-6; v_call: TRBV7-2; clone_size: NA; d_call: TRBD1; cdr3_aa: CASSLMGQGTGANVLTF; cdr3_nt: TGTGCCAGCAGCTTAATGGGACAGGGGACTGGGGCCAACGTCCTGACTTTC
j_call: TRBJ1-4; v_call: TRBV10-3; clone_size: NA; d_call: TRBD1; cdr3_aa: CAISAGQGKEKLFF; cdr3_nt: TGTGCCATCAGTGCCGGACAGGGAAAGGAAAAACTGTTTTTT
j_call: TRBJ2-1; v_call: TRBV2; clone_size: NA; d_call: TRBD2; cdr3_aa: CASSYTGTSYYNEQFF; cdr3_nt: TGTGCCAGCAGCTACACCGGGACTAGTTACTACAATGAGCAGTTCTTC
j_call: TRBJ2-5; v_call: TRBV29-1; clone_size: NA; d_call: NA; cdr3_aa: CSERGSGTQYF; cdr3_nt: TGCAGCGAACGGGGGTCGGGGACCCAGTACTTC
j_call: TRBJ2-3; v_call: TRBV28; clone_size: NA; d_call: TRBD1; cdr3_aa: CASSRRGQGRDTQYF; cdr3_nt: TGTGCCAGCAGTCGACGGGGACAGGGACGAGATACGCAGTATTTT
j_call: TRBJ1-4; v_call: TRBV27; clone_size: NA; d_call: TRBD1; cdr3_aa: CASSLDRANEKLFF; cdr3_nt: TGTGCCAGCAGCCTCGACAGGGCTAATGAAAAACTGTTTTTT
j_call: TRBJ1-2; v_call: TRBV19; clone_size: NA; d_call: NA; cdr3_aa: CASSIPRIPTNYGYTF; cdr3_nt: TGTGCCAGTAGTATTCCGAGAATACCTACTAACTATGGCTACACCTTC
j_call: TRBJ2-3; v_call: TRBV3-1/TRBV3-2; clone_size: few; d_call: NA; cdr3_aa: CASSQEDSTDTQYF; cdr3_nt: TGTGCCAGCAGCCAAGAGGACTCCACAGATACGCAGTATTTT
j_call: TRBJ1-2; v_call: TRBV29-1; clone_size: NA; d_call: NA; cdr3_aa: CSVEQGTNYGYTF; cdr3_nt: TGCAGCGTTGAACAGGGAACTAACTATGGCTACACCTTC
j_call: TRBJ2-3; v_call: TRBV7-2; clone_size: NA; d_call: NA; cdr3_aa: CASSLARPATDTQYF; cdr3_nt: TGTGCCAGCAGCTTAGCGCGGCCGGCCACAGATACGCAGTATTTT
j_call: TRBJ2-7; v_call: TRBV29-1; clone_size: NA; d_call: NA; cdr3_aa: CSVLQPWRSYEQYF; cdr3_nt: TGCAGCGTACTTCAACCGTGGCGGTCCTACGAGCAGTACTTC
j_call: TRBJ2-1; v_call: TRBV5-8; clone_size: NA; d_call: NA; cdr3_aa: CATLAEVNEQFF; cdr3_nt: TGTGCCACTCTCGCAGAGGTCAATGAGCAGTTCTTC
j_call: TRBJ1-1; v_call: TRBV6-5; clone_size: NA; d_call: NA; cdr3_aa: CASSTGRGTEAFF; cdr3_nt: TGTGCCAGCAGTACAGGTCGGGGGACTGAAGCTTTCTTT
j_call: TRBJ2-3; v_call: TRBV6-5; clone_size: NA; d_call: TRBD2; cdr3_aa: CASTTGGGTTDTQYF; cdr3_nt: TGTGCCAGCACAACGGGCGGGGGGACCACAGATACGCAGTATTTT
j_call: TRBJ2-1; v_call: TRBV7-6; clone_size: NA; d_call: TRBD2; cdr3_aa: CASSFLSGGAGNEQFF; cdr3_nt: TGTGCCAGCAGCTTTTTAAGCGGGGGGGCGGGTAATGAGCAGTTCTTC
j_call: TRBJ1-2; v_call: TRBV30; clone_size: NA; d_call: NA; cdr3_aa: CAWSVGAGGYTF; cdr3_nt: TGTGCCTGGAGTGTTGGGGCTGGGGGCTACACCTTC
j_call: TRBJ2-7; v_call: TRBV27; clone_size: NA; d_call: NA; cdr3_aa: CASSLYGTGTFTYEQYF; cdr3_nt: TGTGCCAGCAGTTTATACGGAACCGGGACATTCACCTACGAGCAGTACTTC
j_call: TRBJ2-7; v_call: TRBV7-3; clone_size: NA; d_call: TRBD1; cdr3_aa: CASSPGQGAYEQYF; cdr3_nt: TGTGCCAGCAGCCCCGGACAGGGGGCCTACGAGCAGTACTTC
j_call: TRBJ2-7; v_call: TRBV24-1; clone_size: NA; d_call: NA; cdr3_aa: CATSDSSSYEQYF; cdr3_nt: TGTGCCACCAGTGATTCCAGCTCCTACGAGCAGTACTTC
j_call: TRBJ2-7; v_call: TRBV19; clone_size: NA; d_call: NA; cdr3_aa: CASSRTVLAYEQYF; cdr3_nt: TGTGCCAGTAGTAGGACAGTGCTAGCCTACGAGCAGTACTTC
j_call: TRBJ2-2; v_call: TRBV6-5; clone_size: NA; d_call: NA; cdr3_aa: CASRVGVTGELFF; cdr3_nt: TGTGCCAGCAGAGTGGGAGTTACCGGGGAGCTGTTTTTT
j_call: TRBJ1-6; v_call: TRBV6-1; clone_size: NA; d_call: NA; cdr3_aa: CASSDQDTYNSPLHF; cdr3_nt: TGTGCCAGCAGTGACCAGGACACATATAATTCACCCCTCCACTTT
j_call: TRBJ2-3; v_call: TRBV6-1; clone_size: NA; d_call: NA; cdr3_aa: CASSEWEDTQYF; cdr3_nt: TGTGCCAGCAGTGAATGGGAGGATACGCAGTATTTT
j_call: TRBJ2-3; v_call: TRBV5-4; clone_size: NA; d_call: NA; cdr3_aa: CASSHTDTQYF; cdr3_nt: TGTGCCAGCAGCCACACAGATACGCAGTATTTT
j_call: TRBJ1-4; v_call: TRBV5-1; clone_size: NA; d_call: NA; cdr3_aa: CASSLGPIEKLFF; cdr3_nt: TGCGCCAGCAGCTTGGGCCCTATAGAAAAACTGTTTTTT
j_call: TRBJ1-1; v_call: TRBV23-1; clone_size: NA; d_call: NA; cdr3_aa: CAGDWRTDTEAFF; cdr3_nt: TGCGCCGGGGATTGGCGGACAGACACTGAAGCTTTCTTT
j_call: TRBJ2-1; v_call: TRBV5-1; clone_size: NA; d_call: TRBD1; cdr3_aa: CASSLRDSYNEQFF; cdr3_nt: TGCGCCAGCAGCTTACGGGACAGTTACAATGAGCAGTTCTTC
j_call: TRBJ1-1; v_call: TRBV28; clone_size: NA; d_call: NA; cdr3_aa: CASSSWTVLNTEAFF; cdr3_nt: TGTGCCAGCAGTTCCTGGACAGTATTGAACACTGAAGCTTTCTTT
j_call: TRBJ1-4; v_call: TRBV28; clone_size: NA; d_call: NA; cdr3_aa: CASRTGEATNEKLFF; cdr3_nt: TGTGCCAGCCGGACGGGGGAGGCAACTAATGAAAAACTGTTTTTT